This passage covers 6 T cell receptor beta chains from one sample sequenced in a study of T cells in Graves' hyperthyroidism and ophthalmopathy. Template material for amplifying TCR beta CDR3 regions consisted of RNA transcripts. HTBI primers were used for first-round RT-PCR of the TCR CDR3. Each CDR3 protein gets one entry after TCRdb re-called the multiplex PCR reads with MiXCR. The table has more than 500,000 distinct CDR3 sequences, over 35% seen once; the top ten hold around two fifths. Specimen: peripheral blood or thyroid tissue (not recorded which). All receptors derive from an adult woman with Graves' disease, either hyperthyroidism or ophthalmopathy (not recorded which).

The V call is TRBV5-1, the J call TRBJ1-4; the D gene is possibly TRBD1 (6 bases). The germline V gene has CDR1 SGHRS and CDR2 YFSETQ. The ends were cut back, 0 bases at V and 10 bases at J, with 10 bases in the middle. The length of the CDR3 is 13 residues. The CDR3 nucleotides are TGCGCCAGCAGCTTGGACAGGGATGGAAAACTGTTTTTT. It encodes CASSLDRDGKLFF. Full variable domain (remainder filled in from reference TRBV5-1 and TRBJ1-4): KAGVTQTPRYLIKTRGQQVTLSCSPISGHRSVSWYQQTPGQGLQFLFEYFSETQRNKGNFPGRFSGRQFSNSRSEMNVSTLELGDSALYLCASSLDRDGKLFFGSGTQLSVL.

There are many counts of this clonotype. The chain is built from TRBV7-2 and TRBJ2-7; 11 nucleotides match TRBD1. V lost 4 bases to trimming and J lost 4 bases; unmatched junction nucleotides: 3. The CDR3 extends over 14 amino acids. CDR1 SGHTA and CDR2 FQGNSA come from the germline V gene. CDR3 DNA: TGTGCCAGCAGCTCGGGACAGGGGGATTACGAGCAGTACTTC. Translated: CASSSGQGDYEQYF.

There are many counts of this clonotype. The chain employs TRBV29-1 and TRBJ2-2; D uncertain. From germline, CDR1 is SQVTM and CDR2 ANQGSEA. This CDR3 is 13 amino acids long. Trimming removed 4 bases at V and 0 bases at J, with 6 bases between. CDR3: CSVVGSNTGELFF. The CDR3 region has the DNA TGCAGCGTTGTGGGGTCGAACACCGGGGAGCTGTTTTTT.

The count of this clonotype is one. A much larger clone differs from this one at a single base, so this may be a read error. The chain couples TRBV20-1 to TRBJ2-7; 9 nucleotides align to TRBD2. The CDR3 contains 13 residues. CDR1 is DFQATT and CDR2 is SNEGSKA in the germline V gene (reference sequence). Losses at the gene ends were 5 bases for V and 4 bases for J; bases not matched to a gene: 6. The CDR3 coding sequence is TGCAGTGCTTATAGCGGGAGTCAGTACGAGCAGTACTTC. Residues: CSAYSGSQYEQYF.

The gene calls are TRBV5-1 and TRBJ2-2; weak D call: TRBD2 (6 bases). Germline CDR1 is SGHRS and CDR2 is YFSETQ. V lost 1 base, J lost 5 bases, and 12 bases lay in between. The CDR3 is 15 amino acids. As DNA, the CDR3 is TGCGCCAGCAGCTTGATTCCGGGGGAGACCGGGGAGCTGTTTTTT. Amino acids: CASSLIPGETGELFF.

This clonotype showed up many times. V and J are TRBV10-1 and TRBJ2-3, with D hard to call. Germline V lookup: CDR1 WNHNN, CDR2 SYGVQD (reference sequence). Trimming pared 2 bases from V and 2 bases from J, leaving 8 bases between. The CDR3 loop spans 14 amino acids. CDR3 sequence (DNA): TGCGCCAGCAGTGAGAGGCTTCCCACAGATACGCAGTATTTT. Translation: CASSERLPTDTQYF.